The 18 T cell receptor beta chains below were found in one sample sequenced in a study of T cells in women clearing cervical HPV infection. Some clones are missing from TCRdb's copy, which holds only in-frame ones; the method was immunoSEQ multiplex PCR. This table holds about 48,000 clones. The source material was blood buffy coat. These receptors came from a woman between 18 and 70 years old with a cervical HPV16 infection that either progressed to CIN3+ or cleared (not recorded which).

On this clone: Read sequence stops 3 residues before the CDR3 end, and the germline J gene provides the missing end. This chain connects TRBV7-2 to TRBJ2-5, with D possibly TRBD1 on 6 matching bases. CDR1 and CDR2 (germline): SGHTA, FQGNSA. Trimming took 6 bases from V and 4 from J, leaving 18 bases between them. The CDR3 spans 15 residues. CDR3 DNA, as far as it was read: TGTGCCAGCAGTTCACAGGGTCCTTTGCGAGAGACC. Its translation is CASSSQGPLRET. The whole CDR3 reads CASSSQGPLRETQYF.

In the case of this clone: The read is 3 residues too short to cover the CDR3 end, so that end is filled in from the germline J gene. V and J are TRBV29-1 and TRBJ1-2, with D hard to call. CDR1 SQVTM and CDR2 ANQGSEA come from the germline V gene. The CDR3 has 12 residues. Trimming cost V 4 bases and J 2 bases, with 8 bases left between them. The part of the CDR3 DNA that was read is TGCAGCGTTGCTCAGGCCAACTATGGC. It specifies CSVAQANYG. The CDR3 in full is CSVAQANYGYTF.

A remark on this clone: Read sequence stops 3 residues before the CDR3 end, and the germline J gene provides the missing end. The gene calls are TRBV19 and TRBJ1-1; D might be TRBD1 (5 bases). The CDR3 extends over 15 amino acids. Germline loops: CDR1 LNHDA, CDR2 SQIVND (reference sequence). V lost 3 bases, J lost 5 bases, and 16 bases lay in between. The DNA read from the CDR3 is TGTGCCAGTAGTATCCAGGGCCAAACTGGGACTGAA. This encodes CASSIQGQTGTE. The entire CDR3 protein reads CASSIQGQTGTEAFF.

Comments on this clone: The read stops 3 residues short of the end of the CDR3; the missing end is completed from the germline J gene. The rearrangement links TRBV15 to TRBJ2-3; 7 bases fit TRBD1. The trim removed 0 bases at V and 2 bases at J, leaving 5 bases unmatched. Germline-derived CDR1 and CDR2 are LNHNV and YYDKDF (reference sequence). The CDR3 has 16 amino acids. The CDR3 bases that were read are TGTGCCACCAGCAGAGAATTGGGGACAGTCACAGATACG. This gives the protein CATSRELGTVTDT. The CDR3, in full, reads CATSRELGTVTDTQYF.

As regards this clone: The CDR3 end lies 3 residues beyond the end of the read and is filled in from the germline J gene. The V call is TRBV13, the J call TRBJ2-3; TRBD2 might be the D (6 bases). V was shortened by 4 bases and J by 6 bases, with 14 bases between the two germline ends. CDR1 is PRHDT, CDR2 FYEKMQ, per germline (reference sequence). There are 14 residues in the CDR3. The part of the CDR3 DNA that was read is TGTGCCAGCAGCTACAGCGGGTCTGGGGATACG. Translation gives CASSYSGSGDT. The CDR3 in full is CASSYSGSGDTQYF.

With regard to this clone: From the germline J gene comes the end of the CDR3, since the read stops 3 residues before it. The V and J genes are TRBV27 and TRBJ1-2; D may be TRBD1 (5 bases). Per the germline V gene, CDR1 is MNHEY and CDR2 is SMNVEV (reference sequence). The CDR3 length is 11 residues. V was trimmed by 6 bases and J by 6 bases, leaving 8 bases between them. CDR3 DNA (partial): TGTGCCAGCAGCGAGACAGATGGC. Translation: CASSETDG. The complete CDR3 sequence is CASSETDGYTF.

Points on this clone: The observed sequence ends 3 residues before the CDR3 terminus, with the missing tail filled in from the germline J gene. The rearrangement links TRBV7-6 to TRBJ2-7; 9 nucleotides match TRBD1. The CDR3 loop spans 16 amino acids. Germline V CDR1 and CDR2: SGHVS, FNYEAQ. V shed 4 bases, J shed 3 bases, and the junction held 10 bases outside the gene matches. The sequenced CDR3 bases are TGTGCCAGCAGCTCACGTGGCCGGGACAGGGACTACGAG. Its protein product is CASSSRGRDRDYE. The full CDR3 protein reads CASSSRGRDRDYEQYF.

Comment on this clone: The read comes to an end 3 residues before the CDR3 does, leaving the germline J gene to fill in the end. The chain links TRBV5-6 to TRBJ2-7; D unresolved. The germline gives CDR1 SGHDT, CDR2 YYEEEE. The CDR3 consists of 13 residues. Trimming cost V 4 bases and J 5 bases, with 13 bases left between them. CDR3 residues: CASSELPKNEQYF. The CDR3 DNA, read in part, is TGTGCCAGCAGCGAACTACCCAAGAACGAG.

Points on this clone: The CDR3 end falls 3 residues outside the read, so it is completed with the germline J gene. The gene calls are TRBV5-6 and TRBJ1-1; D call uncertain. The CDR3 is made up of 14 amino acids. CDR1 is SGHDT, CDR2 YYEEEE, per germline. V was trimmed by 4 bases and J by 1 base, leaving 11 bases between them. CDR3 residues: CASSRGHTNTEAFF. The sequenced CDR3 bases are TGTGCCAGCAGCCGCGGGCATACGAACACTGAA.

With regard to this clone: Coverage ceases 3 residues before the CDR3 finishes, and the germline J gene fills in the end. J is TRBJ2-5 and V is TRBV11-3, with D perhaps TRBD1 (6 bases). V lost 5 bases and J lost 1, with 14 bases in between. Germline CDR1 and CDR2: SGHNT and YENEEA. The CDR3 loop spans 15 amino acids. Incomplete CDR3 DNA: TGTGCCAGCAGCGACGGGACACACCCCCAAGAGACC. Translation gives CASSDGTHPQET. The CDR3 as a whole reads CASSDGTHPQETQYF. The full variable domain, with the rest looked up from reference TRBV11-3 and TRBJ2-5, is EAGVVQSPRYKIIEKKQPVAFWCNPISGHNTLYWYLQNLGQGPELLIRYENEEAVDDSQLPKDRFSAERLKGVDSTLKIQPAELGDSAVYLCASSDGTHPQETQYFGPGTRLLVL.

Concerning this clone itself: The CDR3 is cut off 3 residues early in the read; its end comes from the germline J gene. This chain links TRBV27 with TRBJ2-1; 11 bases align to TRBD2. The CDR3 spans 15 residues. Trimming took 4 bases from V and 5 from J; bases not matched to a gene: 4. Germline CDR1 and CDR2: MNHEY and SMNVEV (reference sequence). Incomplete CDR3 DNA: TGTGCCAGCAGTTACGGGACTAGCGGTGACAATGAG. Translation gives CASSYGTSGDNE. The whole CDR3 protein is CASSYGTSGDNEQFF.

On this clone: The read terminates 3 residues before the CDR3 end, so the remaining end is supplied by the germline J gene. The chain uses TRBV19 and TRBJ1-5; weak D call: TRBD1 (6 bases). Trimming removed 4 bases from V and 3 bases from J, with 13 bases in between. Germline V CDR1 and CDR2: LNHDA, SQIVND (reference sequence). The CDR3 is 15 residues long. The CDR3 sequence: CASSTWGGPNQPQHF. CDR3 DNA (partial): TGTGCCAGTAGTACGTGGGGGGGGCCCAATCAGCCC.

Notes on this clone: Sequencing ends 3 residues short of the CDR3 end; the germline J gene provides the rest. The gene calls are TRBV7-8 and TRBJ2-2; 7 bases fit TRBD1. Germline V lookup: CDR1 SGHVS, CDR2 FQNEAQ. V lost 9 bases to trimming and J lost 7 bases; unmatched junction nucleotides: 11. The CDR3 spans 14 residues. The DNA read from the CDR3 is TGTGCCAGTAAAGACAGGGCCTTCGTCGGGGAG. Encoded protein: CASKDRAFVGE. The complete CDR3 reads CASKDRAFVGELFF.

About this clone itself: The sequence runs out 3 residues before the end of the CDR3; the remainder is reconstructed from the germline J gene. The chain employs TRBV23-1 and TRBJ1-5; perhaps TRBD1 as D (5 bases). TRBV23-1 is treated as an ORF (open reading frame) with a function not yet certain. V lost 5 bases to trimming and J lost 9 bases, with 14 bases between them. The CDR3 has 13 amino acids. The CDR3 here is CASSGDCQGPQHF. Partial CDR3 DNA: TGCGCCAGCAGTGGGGACTGCCAGGGGCCC.

Turning to this clone: The read stops 3 residues short of the end of the CDR3; the missing end is completed from the germline J gene. J is TRBJ1-1 and V is TRBV20-1; D possibly corresponds to TRBD1 (6 bases). The CDR3 runs to 13 residues. Germline values: CDR1 DFQATT, CDR2 SNEGSKA (reference sequence). With 4 bases removed from V and 4 bases from J, the gap between germline ends came to 13 bases. This CDR3 reads CSAKQGSGTEAFF. The sequenced part of the CDR3 DNA is TGCAGTGCTAAGCAGGGGAGCGGCACTGAA.

Partial CDR3 DNA: TGTGCCAGCAGGGCGGACAGGGGGCAGGGAAATTCACCC. This translates into CASRADRGQGNSP. The entire CDR3 protein reads CASRADRGQGNSPLHF. This sequence joins TRBV12-3 or TRBV12-4 and TRBJ1-6, with 11 nucleotides matching TRBD1. The read ends 3 residues before the CDR3 terminus; that terminus is restored from the germline J gene. The CDR3 runs 16 residues. The trim removed 6 bases at V and 7 bases at J, leaving 8 bases unmatched.

Notes on this clone: The read is 3 residues too short to cover the CDR3 end, so that end is filled in from the germline J gene. The chain couples TRBV11-3 to TRBJ2-7; perhaps TRBD2 as D (6 bases). Looked up from germline, CDR1 is SGHNT and CDR2 is YENEEA. The V end was cut by 4 bases, the J end by 3 bases, with 10 bases between. The CDR3 extends over 13 amino acids. This CDR3 is CASSSGVGYEQYF. The CDR3 DNA, read in part, is TGTGCCAGCAGCTCGGGGGTCGGCTACGAG.

As for this clone: Coverage ceases 3 residues before the CDR3 finishes, and the germline J gene fills in the end. The chain joins TRBV10-3 to TRBJ2-7; 7 bases are a match to TRBD1. In germline, CDR1 is ENHRY, CDR2 SYGVKD. V lost 6 bases, J lost 2 bases, and 4 bases stayed unmatched. This CDR3 is built from 13 residues. CDR3 sequence: CAISWDRAYEQYF. The DNA read from the CDR3 is TGTGCCATCAGCTGGGACAGAGCCTACGAG.